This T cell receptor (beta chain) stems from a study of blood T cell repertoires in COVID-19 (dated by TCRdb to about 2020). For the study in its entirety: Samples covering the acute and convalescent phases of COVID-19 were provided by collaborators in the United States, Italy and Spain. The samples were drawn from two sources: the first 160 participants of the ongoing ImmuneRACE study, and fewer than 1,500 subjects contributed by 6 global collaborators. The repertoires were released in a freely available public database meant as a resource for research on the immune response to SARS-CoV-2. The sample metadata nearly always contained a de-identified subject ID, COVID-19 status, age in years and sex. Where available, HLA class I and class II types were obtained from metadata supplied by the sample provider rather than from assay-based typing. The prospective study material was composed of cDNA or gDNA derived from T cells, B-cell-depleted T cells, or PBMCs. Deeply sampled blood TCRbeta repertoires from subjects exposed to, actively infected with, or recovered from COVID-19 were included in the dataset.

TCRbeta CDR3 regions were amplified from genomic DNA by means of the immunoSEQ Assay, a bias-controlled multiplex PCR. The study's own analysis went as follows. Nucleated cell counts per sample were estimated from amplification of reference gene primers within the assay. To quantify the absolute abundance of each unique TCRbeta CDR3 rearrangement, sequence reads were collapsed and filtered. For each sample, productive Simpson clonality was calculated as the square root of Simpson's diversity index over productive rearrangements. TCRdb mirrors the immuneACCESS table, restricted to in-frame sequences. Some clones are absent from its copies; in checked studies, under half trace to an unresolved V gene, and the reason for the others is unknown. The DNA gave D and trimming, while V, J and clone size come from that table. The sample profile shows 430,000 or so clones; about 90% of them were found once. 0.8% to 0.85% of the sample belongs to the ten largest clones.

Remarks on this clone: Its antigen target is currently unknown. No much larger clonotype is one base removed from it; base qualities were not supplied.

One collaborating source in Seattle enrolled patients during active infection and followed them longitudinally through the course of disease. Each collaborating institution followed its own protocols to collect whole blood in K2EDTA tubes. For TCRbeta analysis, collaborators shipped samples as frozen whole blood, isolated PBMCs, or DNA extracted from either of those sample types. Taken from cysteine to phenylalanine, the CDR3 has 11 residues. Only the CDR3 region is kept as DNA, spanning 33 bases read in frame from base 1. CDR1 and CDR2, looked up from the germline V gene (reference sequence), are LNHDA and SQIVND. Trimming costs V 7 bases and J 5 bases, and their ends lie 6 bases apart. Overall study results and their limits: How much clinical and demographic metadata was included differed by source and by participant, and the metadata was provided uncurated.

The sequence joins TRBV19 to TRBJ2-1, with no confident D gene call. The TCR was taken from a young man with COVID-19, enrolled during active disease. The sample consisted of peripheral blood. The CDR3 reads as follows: CASNSNNEQFF. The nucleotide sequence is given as TGTGCCAGTAACTCGAACAATGAGCAGTTCTTC.